These 17 T cell receptor beta chains came from one sample sequenced in a study of control samples from healthy donors and cancer patients. This table comes from immunoSEQ multiplex PCR, and its TCRdb copy is limited to in-frame clones, with some not included. The sample shows about 130,000 clones, about 88% of them seen only once. The sample taken for sequencing was blood. Source of these receptors: a man aged 50-59 years in good health.

This chain joins TRBV4-1 and TRBJ2-1, with TRBD2 as a possible D gene (5 bases). The CDR3 is made up of 14 amino acids. V gave up 1 base and J gave up 6 bases, with 10 bases separating them. Germline-derived CDR1 and CDR2 are MGHRA and YSYEKL. Written as DNA, the CDR3 is TGCGCCAGCAGCCAAGGGCTAGCCTTCAATGAGCAGTTCTTC. Translated: CASSQGLAFNEQFF.

The chain is built from TRBV7-3 and TRBJ2-5; 8 bases are a match to TRBD2. The J segment lost 3 bases and the V segment lost 4 bases, leaving 7 bases of the junction unmatched. Germline V CDR1 and CDR2: SGHTA, FQGTGA. This CDR3 region has 15 residues. As DNA, the CDR3 is TGTGCCAGCAGCTCGGACGGGACTAGGGAAGAGACCCAGTACTTC. Translation gives CASSSDGTREETQYF.

The rearrangement uses TRBV30 and TRBJ1-2; 9 nucleotides agree with TRBD1. Per the germline V gene, CDR1 is GTSNPN and CDR2 is SVGIG (reference sequence). With 1 base clipped from V and 11 bases from J, the junction kept 5 bases outside the gene matches. The CDR3 runs to 12 residues. The CDR3 loop is CAWSGGTGRYTF. The CDR3 bases are TGTGCCTGGAGTGGAGGGACAGGGCGATACACCTTC.

This clone is a singleton in its sample. The chain carries TRBV2 and TRBJ1-2; 9 nucleotides match TRBD1. Germline loops: CDR1 SNHLY, CDR2 FYNNEI. Trimming at V came to 9 bases and at J to 8 bases, leaving 10 bases not matched to a gene. This CDR3 is 13 amino acids long. In DNA, the CDR3 is TGTGCCAGAGGGGGACAGGGCGTAAACGGCTACACCTTC. Encoded protein: CARGGQGVNGYTF.

The chain is built from TRBV6-5 and TRBJ1-2; D ambiguous. Germline CDR1 and CDR2: MNHEY and SVGAGI. The CDR3 runs 13 residues. Between the trimmed V and J ends, which lost 0 bases and 10 bases, there was a span of 12 bases. This CDR3 is CASSYSRQPAYTF. The CDR3 bases are TGTGCCAGCAGTTACTCGCGGCAACCGGCCTACACCTTC.

DNA of the CDR3: TGTGCCAGCAGCTCCGGGACCCAAGGGAGAGGTGAGCAGTTCTTC. This codes for CASSSGTQGRGEQFF. V gene TRBV7-9 combines with J gene TRBJ2-1; D may correspond to TRBD1 or TRBD2 (5 bases each). The V end was cut by 4 bases, the J end by 9 bases, with 19 bases between. The CDR3 has 15 amino acids. Germline CDR1 and CDR2: SEHNR and FQNEAQ (reference sequence).

The chain couples TRBV4-1 to TRBJ1-1; D is unresolved. The V end lost 1 base, the J end lost 5 bases, and 11 bases lay between the germline ends. The CDR3 runs to 14 residues. Germline V gene sequence: CDR1 MGHRA, CDR2 YSYEKL. This CDR3 is CASSQVLLGTEAFF. In nucleotides, the CDR3 is TGCGCCAGCAGCCAAGTTTTGTTGGGGACTGAAGCTTTCTTT.

V and J are TRBV4-1 and TRBJ2-6; the match to TRBD1 covers 7 bases. The CDR3 totals 14 residues. The V and J ends lost 10 bases and 1 base, in that order; junction bases with no gene match: 4. CDR1 and CDR2 from the germline V gene are MGHRA and YSYEKL. This CDR3 reads CATSQGSGANVLTF. The DNA for the CDR3 is TGCGCCACCTCACAGGGGTCTGGGGCCAACGTCCTGACTTTC.

V is TRBV5-1 and J is TRBJ2-7, with 9 bases fitting TRBD1. Germline trimming cut 4 bases from V and 6 bases from J; bases unmatched to any gene: 8. This CDR3 has 14 amino acids. Germline V CDR1 and CDR2: SGHRS, YFSETQ. The CDR3 loop reads CASSRGTGTPEQYF. Here the CDR3 DNA reads TGCGCCAGCAGCCGGGGGACAGGGACGCCCGAGCAGTACTTC.

V gene TRBV12-5 combines with J gene TRBJ2-1; 7 bases map to TRBD2. The CDR3 runs to 15 residues. Germline CDR1 and CDR2: LGHNT and FRNRAP. The junction had 9 bases not matched to a gene; V was cut back by 5 bases and J by 5 bases. In DNA form, the CDR3 reads TGTGCTAGTGGTCCCTCGACCGGGGGGAACAATGAGCAGTTCTTC. Translating it yields CASGPSTGGNNEQFF.

This clone was seen a single time. This chain uses TRBV6-1 with TRBJ1-5; D unresolved. Trimming pared 2 bases from V and 4 bases from J, leaving 12 bases between. CDR1 is MNHNS and CDR2 is SASEGT in the germline V gene. The CDR3 is 15 residues long. The CDR3 here is CASSEIVAGNQPQHF. The CDR3 DNA follows: TGTGCCAGCAGTGAAATTGTGGCAGGAAATCAGCCCCAGCATTTT.

The chain has TRBV7-2 and TRBJ2-3; 9 positions agree with TRBD1. CDR3 length: 16 residues. With 5 bases clipped from V and 2 bases from J, the junction kept 8 bases outside the gene matches. The germline gives CDR1 SGHTA, CDR2 FQGNSA. The CDR3 coding sequence is TGTGCCAGCAGCCCCCGTGGGACAGGGAACACAGATACGCAGTATTTT. This codes for CASSPRGTGNTDTQYF. Filled out from reference TRBV7-2 and TRBJ2-3, the complete variable domain reads GAGVSQSPSNKVTEKGKDVELRCDPISGHTALYWYRQSLGQGLEFLIYFQGNSAPDKSGLPSDRFSAERTGGSVSTLTIQRTQQEDSAVYLCASSPRGTGNTDTQYFGPGTRLTVL.

The chain has TRBV12-3 or TRBV12-4 and TRBJ2-7; 7 bases fit TRBD1. V was pared by 3 bases and J by 6 bases, with 2 bases of the junction left unmatched. This CDR3 spans 12 amino acids. The CDR3 spells CASSFDRVEQYF. In DNA, the CDR3 is TGTGCCAGCAGTTTCGACAGGGTCGAGCAGTACTTC.

The chain employs TRBV9 and TRBJ2-5; D is uncertain. CDR1 and CDR2 (germline): SGDLS, YYNGEE. V lost 0 bases, J lost 6 bases, and 12 bases lay in between. The CDR3 covers 14 residues. CDR3 sequence reads: CASSVDLVSKTQYF. DNA of the CDR3: TGTGCCAGCAGCGTAGATCTAGTGTCAAAGACCCAGTACTTC.

The chain is built from TRBV15 and TRBJ2-7; 7 positions agree with TRBD2. The CDR3 consists of 14 residues. After removal of 8 bases from V and 4 bases from J, the junction contained 11 bases not matched to a gene. From germline, CDR1 is LNHNV and CDR2 YYDKDF (reference sequence). CDR3 amino acids: CATFDSRGGYEQYF. Written as DNA, the CDR3 is TGTGCCACCTTTGACTCGCGCGGGGGTTACGAGCAGTACTTC.

The rearrangement uses TRBV29-1 and TRBJ1-1; 11 positions agree with TRBD1. Per germline, CDR1 SQVTM and CDR2 ANQGSEA. The trim removed 7 bases at V and 0 bases at J, leaving 4 bases unmatched. CDR3 length: 14 residues. In DNA, the CDR3 is TGCAGCGCCGGGACAGGGGGTATGAACACTGAAGCTTTCTTT. Its protein product is CSAGTGGMNTEAFF.

About this clone itself: The junction departs from germline at one end; a sequencing error may be responsible. The chain has TRBV28 and TRBJ2-7, with D tentatively TRBD1 (6 bases). The CDR3 length is 11 residues. CDR1 and CDR2 (germline): MDHEN, SYDVKM. The CDR3 sequence: CASSPSRGISF. CDR3 DNA: TGTGCCAGCAGTCCATCTAGGGGGATTAGCTTC.